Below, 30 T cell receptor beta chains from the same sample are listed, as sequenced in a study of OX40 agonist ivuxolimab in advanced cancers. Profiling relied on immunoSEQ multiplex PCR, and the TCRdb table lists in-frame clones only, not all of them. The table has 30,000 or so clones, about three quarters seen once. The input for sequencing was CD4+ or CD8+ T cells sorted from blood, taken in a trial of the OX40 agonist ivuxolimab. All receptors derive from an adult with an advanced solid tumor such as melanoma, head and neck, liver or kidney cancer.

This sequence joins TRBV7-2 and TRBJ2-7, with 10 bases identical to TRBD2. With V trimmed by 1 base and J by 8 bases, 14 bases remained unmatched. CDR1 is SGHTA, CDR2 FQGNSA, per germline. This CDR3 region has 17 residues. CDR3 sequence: CASSLGIAGGPTPKQYF. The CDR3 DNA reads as TGTGCCAGCAGCTTAGGAATAGCGGGGGGTCCCACGCCCAAGCAGTACTTC. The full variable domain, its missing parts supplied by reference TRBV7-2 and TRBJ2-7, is GAGVSQSPSNKVTEKGKDVELRCDPISGHTALYWYRQSLGQGLEFLIYFQGNSAPDKSGLPSDRFSAERTGGSVSTLTIQRTQQEDSAVYLCASSLGIAGGPTPKQYFGPGTRLTVT.

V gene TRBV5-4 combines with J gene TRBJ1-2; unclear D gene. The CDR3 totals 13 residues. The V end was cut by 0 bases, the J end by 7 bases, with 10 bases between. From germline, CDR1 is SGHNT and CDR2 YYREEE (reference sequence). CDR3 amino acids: CASSLVEGSGYTF. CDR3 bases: TGTGCCAGCAGCTTGGTTGAGGGTAGTGGCTACACCTTC. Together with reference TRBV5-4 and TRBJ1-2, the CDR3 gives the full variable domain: ETGVTQSPTHLIKTRGQQVTLRCSSQSGHNTVSWYQQALGQGPQFIFQYYREEENGRGNFPPRFSGLQFPNYSSELNVNALELDDSALYLCASSLVEGSGYTFGSGTRLTVV.

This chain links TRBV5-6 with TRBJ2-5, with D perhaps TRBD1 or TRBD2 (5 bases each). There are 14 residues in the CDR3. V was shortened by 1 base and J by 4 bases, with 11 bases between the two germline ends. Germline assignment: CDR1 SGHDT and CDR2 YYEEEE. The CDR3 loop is CASSLKRGGETQYF. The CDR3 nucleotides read TGTGCCAGCAGCTTGAAGAGGGGCGGAGAGACCCAGTACTTC.

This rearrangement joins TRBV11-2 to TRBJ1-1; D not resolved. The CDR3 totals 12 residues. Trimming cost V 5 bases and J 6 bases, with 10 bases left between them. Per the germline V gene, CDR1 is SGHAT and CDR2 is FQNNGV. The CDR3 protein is CASSPTSSEAFF. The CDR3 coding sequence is TGTGCCAGCAGCCCCACCTCTTCTGAAGCTTTCTTT.

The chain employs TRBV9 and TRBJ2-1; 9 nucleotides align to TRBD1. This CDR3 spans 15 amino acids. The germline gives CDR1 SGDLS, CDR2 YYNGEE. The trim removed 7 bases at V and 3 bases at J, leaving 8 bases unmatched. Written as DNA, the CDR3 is TGTGCCAGCGCCGGAGAGGACAGGGGCTACAATGAGCAGTTCTTC. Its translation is CASAGEDRGYNEQFF.

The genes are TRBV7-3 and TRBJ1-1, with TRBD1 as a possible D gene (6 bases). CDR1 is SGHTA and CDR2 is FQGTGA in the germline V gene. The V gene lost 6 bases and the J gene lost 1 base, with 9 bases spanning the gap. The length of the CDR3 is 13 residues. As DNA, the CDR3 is TGTGCCAGCAGGGACAGACCGAACACTGAAGCTTTCTTT. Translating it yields CASRDRPNTEAFF.

CDR3 residues: CASSPRTSATGELFF. CDR3 nucleotides: TGTGCCAGCAGCCCACGGACTAGCGCAACCGGGGAGCTGTTTTTT. The chain is built from TRBV11-2 and TRBJ2-2, with 9 nucleotides matching TRBD2. From germline, CDR1 is SGHAT and CDR2 FQNNGV. The length of the CDR3 is 15 residues. The ends lost 5 bases at V and 5 bases at J; junction bases unmatched: 6.

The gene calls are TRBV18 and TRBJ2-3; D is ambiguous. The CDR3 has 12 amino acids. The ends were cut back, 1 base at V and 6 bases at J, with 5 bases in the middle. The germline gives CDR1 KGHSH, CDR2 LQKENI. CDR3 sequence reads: CASSPLEDTQYF. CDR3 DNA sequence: TGTGCCAGCTCACCACTGGAGGATACGCAGTATTTT.

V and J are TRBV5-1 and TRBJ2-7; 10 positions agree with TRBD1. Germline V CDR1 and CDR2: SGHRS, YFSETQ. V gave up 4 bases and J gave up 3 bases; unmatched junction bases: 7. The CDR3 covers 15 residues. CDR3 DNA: TGCGCCAGCAGCCGGACGGGACAGGGGATCTACGAGCAGTACTTC. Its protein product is CASSRTGQGIYEQYF.

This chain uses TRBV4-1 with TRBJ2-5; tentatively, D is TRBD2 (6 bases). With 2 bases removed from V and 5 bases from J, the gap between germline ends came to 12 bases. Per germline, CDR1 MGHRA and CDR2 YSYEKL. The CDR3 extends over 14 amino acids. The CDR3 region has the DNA TGCGCCAGCAGCCAACGGGAGTCCGGCGAGACCCAGTACTTC. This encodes CASSQRESGETQYF.

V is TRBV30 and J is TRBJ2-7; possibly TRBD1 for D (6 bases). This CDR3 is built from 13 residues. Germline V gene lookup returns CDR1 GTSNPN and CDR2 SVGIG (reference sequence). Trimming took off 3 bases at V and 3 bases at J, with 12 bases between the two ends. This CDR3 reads CAWRGGHLYEQYF. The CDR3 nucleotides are TGTGCCTGGAGAGGGGGACACCTCTACGAGCAGTACTTC.

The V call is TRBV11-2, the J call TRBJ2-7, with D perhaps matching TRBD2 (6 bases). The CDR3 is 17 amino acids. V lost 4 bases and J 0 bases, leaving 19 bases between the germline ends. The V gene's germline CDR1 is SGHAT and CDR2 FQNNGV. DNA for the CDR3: TGTGCCAGCAGCTCGGGGCGGAGGGGCGGAGCCTCCTACGAGCAGTACTTC. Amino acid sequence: CASSSGRRGGASYEQYF.

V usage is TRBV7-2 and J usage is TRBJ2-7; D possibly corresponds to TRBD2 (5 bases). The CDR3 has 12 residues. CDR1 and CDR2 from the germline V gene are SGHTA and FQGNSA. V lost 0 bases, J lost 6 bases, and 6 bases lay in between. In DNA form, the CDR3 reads TGTGCCAGCAGCTTAGCTCGGGGCGAGCAGTACTTC. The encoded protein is CASSLARGEQYF.

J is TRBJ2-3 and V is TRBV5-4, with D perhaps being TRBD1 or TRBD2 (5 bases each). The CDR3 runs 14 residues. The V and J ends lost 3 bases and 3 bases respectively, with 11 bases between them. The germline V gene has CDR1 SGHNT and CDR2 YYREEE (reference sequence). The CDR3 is CASSSGHATDTQYF. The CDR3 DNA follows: TGTGCCAGCAGCTCGGGGCATGCAACAGATACGCAGTATTTT. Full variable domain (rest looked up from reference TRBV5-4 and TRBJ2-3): ETGVTQSPTHLIKTRGQQVTLRCSSQSGHNTVSWYQQALGQGPQFIFQYYREEENGRGNFPPRFSGLQFPNYSSELNVNALELDDSALYLCASSSGHATDTQYFGPGTRLTVL.

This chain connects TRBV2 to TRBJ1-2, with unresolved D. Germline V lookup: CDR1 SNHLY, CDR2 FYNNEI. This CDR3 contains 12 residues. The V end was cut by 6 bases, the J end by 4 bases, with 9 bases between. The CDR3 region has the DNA TGTGCCAGCAGGGCAGGTGCCTATGGCTACACCTTC. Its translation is CASRAGAYGYTF.

In DNA, the CDR3 is TGTGCCAGCAGCATTCAGGGGTTTTCCAAAAACATTCAGTACTTC. Residues: CASSIQGFSKNIQYF. V usage is TRBV7-2 and J usage is TRBJ2-4; tentative D call: TRBD1 (6 bases). The CDR3 loop spans 15 amino acids. Trimming removed 5 bases from V and 2 bases from J, with 13 bases in between. Looked up from germline, CDR1 is SGHTA and CDR2 is FQGNSA.

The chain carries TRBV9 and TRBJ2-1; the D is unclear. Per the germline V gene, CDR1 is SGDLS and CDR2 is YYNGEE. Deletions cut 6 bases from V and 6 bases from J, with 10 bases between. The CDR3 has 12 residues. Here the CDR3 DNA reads TGTGCCAGCACCCCCTGGGTCAATGAGCAGTTCTTC. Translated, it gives CASTPWVNEQFF.

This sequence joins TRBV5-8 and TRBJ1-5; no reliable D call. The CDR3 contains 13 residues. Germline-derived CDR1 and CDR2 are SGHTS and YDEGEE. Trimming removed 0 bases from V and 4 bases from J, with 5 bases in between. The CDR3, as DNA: TGTGCCAGCAGCTTGGCACAGAATCAGCCCCAGCATTTT. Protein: CASSLAQNQPQHF.

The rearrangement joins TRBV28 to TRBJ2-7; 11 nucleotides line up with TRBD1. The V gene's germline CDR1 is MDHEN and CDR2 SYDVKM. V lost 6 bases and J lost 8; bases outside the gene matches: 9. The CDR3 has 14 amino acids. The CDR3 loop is CASRKRTGGSKQYF. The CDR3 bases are TGTGCCAGCAGAAAACGGACAGGGGGCTCCAAGCAGTACTTC.

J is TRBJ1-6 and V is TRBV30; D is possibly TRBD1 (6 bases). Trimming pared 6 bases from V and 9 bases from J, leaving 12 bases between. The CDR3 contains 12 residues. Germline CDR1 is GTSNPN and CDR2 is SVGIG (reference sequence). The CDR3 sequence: CACGQHSSPLHF. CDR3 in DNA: TGTGCCTGTGGACAGCATAGTTCACCCCTCCACTTT.

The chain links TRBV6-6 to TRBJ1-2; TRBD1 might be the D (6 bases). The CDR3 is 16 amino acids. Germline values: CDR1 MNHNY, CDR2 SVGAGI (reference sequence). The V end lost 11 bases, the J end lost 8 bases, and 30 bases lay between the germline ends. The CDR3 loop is CAAKQTGSEVAGGYTF. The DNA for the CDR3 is TGTGCCGCAAAGCAGACAGGATCCGAGGTGGCTGGCGGCTACACCTTC.

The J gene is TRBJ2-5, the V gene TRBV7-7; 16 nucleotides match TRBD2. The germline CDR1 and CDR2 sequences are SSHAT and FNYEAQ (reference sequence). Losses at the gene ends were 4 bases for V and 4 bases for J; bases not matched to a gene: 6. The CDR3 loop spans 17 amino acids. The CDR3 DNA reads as TGTGCCAGCAGCTCCGGGACTAGCGGGGGGGCCAGAGAGACCCAGTACTTC. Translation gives CASSSGTSGGARETQYF.

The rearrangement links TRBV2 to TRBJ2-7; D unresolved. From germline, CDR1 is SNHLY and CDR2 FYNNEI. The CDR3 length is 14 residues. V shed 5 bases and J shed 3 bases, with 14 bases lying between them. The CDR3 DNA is TGTGCCAGCAGTTCTGACCCCTCCTACTACGAGCAGTACTTC. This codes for CASSSDPSYYEQYF.

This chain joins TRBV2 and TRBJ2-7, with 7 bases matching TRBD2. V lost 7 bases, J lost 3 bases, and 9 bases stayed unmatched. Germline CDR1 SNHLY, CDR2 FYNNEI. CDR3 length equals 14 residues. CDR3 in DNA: TGTGCCAGCACTACCGACGCGGGGGACTACGAGCAGTACTTC. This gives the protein CASTTDAGDYEQYF. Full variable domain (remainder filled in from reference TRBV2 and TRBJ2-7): EPEVTQTPSHQVTQMGQEVILRCVPISNHLYFYWYRQILGQKVEFLVSFYNNEISEKSEIFDDQFSVERPDGSNFTLKIRSTKLEDSAMYFCASTTDAGDYEQYFGPGTRLTVT.

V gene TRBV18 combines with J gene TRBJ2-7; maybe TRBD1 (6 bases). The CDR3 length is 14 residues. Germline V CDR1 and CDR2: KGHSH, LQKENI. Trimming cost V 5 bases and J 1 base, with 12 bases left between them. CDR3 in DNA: TGTGCCAGCTCAGCGACCACAGGGTCCTACGAGCAGTACTTC. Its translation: CASSATTGSYEQYF.

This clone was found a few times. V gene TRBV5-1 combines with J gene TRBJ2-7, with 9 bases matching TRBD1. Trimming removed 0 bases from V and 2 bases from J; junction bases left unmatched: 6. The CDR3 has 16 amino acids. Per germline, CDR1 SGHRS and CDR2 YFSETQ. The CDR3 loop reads CASSLGTRDRAYEQYF. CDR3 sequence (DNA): TGCGCCAGCAGCTTGGGGACCCGGGACAGGGCCTACGAGCAGTACTTC.

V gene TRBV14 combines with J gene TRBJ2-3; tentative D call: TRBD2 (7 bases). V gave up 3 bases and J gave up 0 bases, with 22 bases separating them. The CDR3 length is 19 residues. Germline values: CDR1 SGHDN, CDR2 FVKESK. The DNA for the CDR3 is TGTGCCAGCAGCCACGGCCGGGGGGCCTACCGAGGTAGCACAGATACGCAGTATTTT. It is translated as CASSHGRGAYRGSTDTQYF.

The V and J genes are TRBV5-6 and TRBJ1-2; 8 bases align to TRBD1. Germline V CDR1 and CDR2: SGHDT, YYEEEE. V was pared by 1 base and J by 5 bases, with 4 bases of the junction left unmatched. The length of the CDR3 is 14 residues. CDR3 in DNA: TGTGCCAGCAGCTTGAATACAGGGGGTTATGGCTACACCTTC. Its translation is CASSLNTGGYGYTF.

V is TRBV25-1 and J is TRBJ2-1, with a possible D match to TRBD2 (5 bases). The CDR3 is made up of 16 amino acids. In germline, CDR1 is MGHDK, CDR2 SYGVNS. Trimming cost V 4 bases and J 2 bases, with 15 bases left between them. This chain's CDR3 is CASSAQSGITYNEQFF. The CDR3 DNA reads TGTGCCAGCAGTGCCCAGAGCGGCATCACCTACAATGAGCAGTTCTTC.

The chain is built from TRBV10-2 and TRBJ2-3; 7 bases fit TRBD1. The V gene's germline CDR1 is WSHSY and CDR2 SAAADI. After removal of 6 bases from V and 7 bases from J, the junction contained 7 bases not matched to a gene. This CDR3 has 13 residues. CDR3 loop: CASRDRNLYTQYF. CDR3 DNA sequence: TGCGCCAGCAGGGACAGGAACTTATATACGCAGTATTTT.